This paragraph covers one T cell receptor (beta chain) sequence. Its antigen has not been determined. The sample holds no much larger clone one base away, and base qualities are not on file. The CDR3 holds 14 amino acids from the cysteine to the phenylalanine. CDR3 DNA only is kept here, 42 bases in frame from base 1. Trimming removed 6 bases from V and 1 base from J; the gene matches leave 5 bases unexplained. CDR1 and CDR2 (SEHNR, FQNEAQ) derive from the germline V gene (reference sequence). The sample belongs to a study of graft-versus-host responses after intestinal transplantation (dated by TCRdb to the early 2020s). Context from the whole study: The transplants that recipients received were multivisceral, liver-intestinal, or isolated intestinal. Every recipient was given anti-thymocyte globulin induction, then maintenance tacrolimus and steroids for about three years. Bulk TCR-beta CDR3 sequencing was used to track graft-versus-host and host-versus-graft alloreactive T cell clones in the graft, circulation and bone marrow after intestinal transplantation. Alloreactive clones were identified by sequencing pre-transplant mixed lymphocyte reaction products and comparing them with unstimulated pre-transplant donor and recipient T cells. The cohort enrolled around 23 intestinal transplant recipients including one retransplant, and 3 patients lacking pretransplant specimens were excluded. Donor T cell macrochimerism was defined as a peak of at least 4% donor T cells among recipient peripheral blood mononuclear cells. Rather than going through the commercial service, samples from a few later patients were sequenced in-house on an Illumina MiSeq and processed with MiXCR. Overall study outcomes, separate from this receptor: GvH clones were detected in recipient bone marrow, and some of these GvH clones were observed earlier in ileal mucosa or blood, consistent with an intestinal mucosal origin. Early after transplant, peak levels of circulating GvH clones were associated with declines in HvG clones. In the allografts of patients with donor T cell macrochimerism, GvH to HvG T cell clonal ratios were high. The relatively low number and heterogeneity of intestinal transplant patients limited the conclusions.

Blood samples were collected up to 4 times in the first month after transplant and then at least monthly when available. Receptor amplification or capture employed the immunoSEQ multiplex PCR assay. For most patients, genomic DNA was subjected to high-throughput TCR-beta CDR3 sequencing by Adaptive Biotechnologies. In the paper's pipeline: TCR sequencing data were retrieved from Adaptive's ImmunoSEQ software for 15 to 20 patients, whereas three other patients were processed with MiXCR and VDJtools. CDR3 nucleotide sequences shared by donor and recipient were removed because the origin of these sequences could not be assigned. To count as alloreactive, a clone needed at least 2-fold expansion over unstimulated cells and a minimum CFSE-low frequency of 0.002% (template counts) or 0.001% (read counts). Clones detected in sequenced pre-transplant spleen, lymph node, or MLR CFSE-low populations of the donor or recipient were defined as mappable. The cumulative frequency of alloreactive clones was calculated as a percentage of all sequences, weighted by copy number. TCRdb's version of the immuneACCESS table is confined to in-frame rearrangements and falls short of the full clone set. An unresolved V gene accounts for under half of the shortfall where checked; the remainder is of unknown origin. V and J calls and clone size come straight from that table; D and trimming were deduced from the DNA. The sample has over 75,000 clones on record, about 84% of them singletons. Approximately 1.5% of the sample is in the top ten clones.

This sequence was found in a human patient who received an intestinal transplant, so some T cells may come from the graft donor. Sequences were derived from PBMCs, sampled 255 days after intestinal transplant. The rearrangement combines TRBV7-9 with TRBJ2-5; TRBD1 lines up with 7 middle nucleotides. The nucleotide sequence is TGTGCCAGCAGATCAGGACAGGCCCAAGAGACCCAGTACTTC. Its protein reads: CASRSGQAQETQYF.